Below, one T cell receptor beta chain is given with its context. This sample was included in a study of blood T cell repertoires in COVID-19. TCRdb's copy holds only in-frame clones and misses some; the assay was immunoSEQ multiplex PCR. This table has 350,000 to 400,000 clones, approximately 90% appearing once. Clinical histories supplied by participants themselves formed the basis of cohort assignment. Individuals in the exposed group had encountered a COVID-19 case within 2 weeks preceding study entry. Sequenced: PBMCs or T cells enriched from blood (not recorded which). This receptor was identified in a woman aged 40 to 49 who had been exposed to COVID-19.

The CDR3 DNA reads as TGCGCCAGCAGCCGACTAGCGGGAGACACCGGGGAGCTGTTTTTT. Its translation is CASSRLAGDTGELFF. The V call is TRBV5-1, the J call TRBJ2-2, with 12 bases matching TRBD2. The CDR3 is made up of 15 amino acids. V lost 4 bases and J lost 3; bases outside the gene matches: 1. The germline gives CDR1 SGHRS, CDR2 YFSETQ.